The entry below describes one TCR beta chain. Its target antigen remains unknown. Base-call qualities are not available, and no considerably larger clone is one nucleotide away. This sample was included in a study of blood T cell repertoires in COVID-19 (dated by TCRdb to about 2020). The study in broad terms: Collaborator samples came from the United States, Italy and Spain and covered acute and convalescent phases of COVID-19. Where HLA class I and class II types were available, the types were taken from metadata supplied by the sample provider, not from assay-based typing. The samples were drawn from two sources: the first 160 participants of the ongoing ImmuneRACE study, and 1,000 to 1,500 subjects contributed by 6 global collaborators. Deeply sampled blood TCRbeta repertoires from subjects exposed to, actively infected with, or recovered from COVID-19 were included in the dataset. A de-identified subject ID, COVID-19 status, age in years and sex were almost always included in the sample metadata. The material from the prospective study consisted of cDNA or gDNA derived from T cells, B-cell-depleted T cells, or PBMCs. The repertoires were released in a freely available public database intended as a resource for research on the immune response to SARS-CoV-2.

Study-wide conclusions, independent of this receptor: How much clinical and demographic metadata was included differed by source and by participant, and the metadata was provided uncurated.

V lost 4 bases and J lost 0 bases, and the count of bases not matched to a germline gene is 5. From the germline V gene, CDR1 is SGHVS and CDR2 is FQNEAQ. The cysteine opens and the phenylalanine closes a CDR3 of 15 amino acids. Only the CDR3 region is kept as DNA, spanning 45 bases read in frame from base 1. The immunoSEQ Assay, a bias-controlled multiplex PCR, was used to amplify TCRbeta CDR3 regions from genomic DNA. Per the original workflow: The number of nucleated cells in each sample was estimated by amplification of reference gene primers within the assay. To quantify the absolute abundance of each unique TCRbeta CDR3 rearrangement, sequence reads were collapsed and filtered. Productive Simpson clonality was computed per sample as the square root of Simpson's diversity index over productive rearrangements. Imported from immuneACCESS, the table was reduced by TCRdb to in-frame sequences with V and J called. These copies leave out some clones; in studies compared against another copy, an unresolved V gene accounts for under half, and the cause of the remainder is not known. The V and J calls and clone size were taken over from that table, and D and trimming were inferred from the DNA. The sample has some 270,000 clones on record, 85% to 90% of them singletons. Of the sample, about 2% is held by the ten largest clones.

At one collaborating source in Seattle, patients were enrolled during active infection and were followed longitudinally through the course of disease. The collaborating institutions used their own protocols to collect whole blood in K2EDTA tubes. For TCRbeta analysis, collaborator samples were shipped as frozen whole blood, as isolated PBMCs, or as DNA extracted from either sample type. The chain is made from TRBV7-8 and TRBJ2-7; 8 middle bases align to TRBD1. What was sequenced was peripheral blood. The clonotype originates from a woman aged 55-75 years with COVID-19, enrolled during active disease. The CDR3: CASSWDRSSSYEQYF. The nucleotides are TGTGCCAGCAGCTGGGACAGGAGTAGCTCCTACGAGCAGTACTTC.